This entry lists 14 T cell receptor beta chains sequenced from one sample in a study of cytomegalovirus exposure and HLA in healthy donors. Sequencing used immunoSEQ multiplex PCR; TCRdb keeps in-frame clones, though not all of them. Of 300,000 to 400,000 clones listed, around 86% were seen once; the top ten hold approximately 0.86%. Material: PBMCs. These receptors were taken from a woman younger than 30 in good health and CMV-seronegative.

The chain recombines TRBV29-1 with TRBJ2-1; TRBD2 matches at 8 bases. V gave up 7 bases and J gave up 9 bases; unmatched junction bases: 5. The CDR3 extends over 11 amino acids. Germline V gives CDR1 SQVTM, CDR2 ANQGSEA. Written as DNA, the CDR3 is TGCAGCGGTATTAGCGGGATTGAGCAGTTCTTC. The encoded protein is CSGISGIEQFF.

This chain connects TRBV2 to TRBJ2-7; D may be TRBD1 (5 bases). The CDR3 runs 16 residues. Trimming took off 3 bases at V and 6 bases at J, with 21 bases between the two ends. Germline V CDR1 and CDR2: SNHLY, FYNNEI. Written as DNA, the CDR3 is TGTGCCAGCAGTGACCTCGTTCGGCAAGGGGTCGGCGAGCAGTACTTC. This encodes CASSDLVRQGVGEQYF.

The chain carries TRBV27 and TRBJ1-5; TRBD1 matches at 7 bases. The CDR3 spans 15 residues. Trimming at V came to 6 bases and at J to 0 bases, leaving 5 bases not matched to a gene. Germline loops: CDR1 MNHEY, CDR2 SMNVEV (reference sequence). In nucleotides, the CDR3 is TGTGCCAGCAGACAGGGACAGTATAGCAATCAGCCCCAGCATTTT. This encodes CASRQGQYSNQPQHF.

This clone has just one count. The V call is TRBV27, the J call TRBJ2-1; 7 bases line up with TRBD2. Trimming at V came to 0 bases and at J to 4 bases, leaving 6 bases not matched to a gene. Germline V gene data show CDR1 as MNHEY and CDR2 as SMNVEV (reference sequence). The length of the CDR3 is 16 residues. The CDR3: CASSLSVVGLYNEQFF. CDR3 coding DNA: TGTGCCAGCAGTTTATCTGTAGTGGGACTATACAATGAGCAGTTCTTC.

This chain uses TRBV6-1 with TRBJ2-4; no clear D. Germline V gene lookup returns CDR1 MNHNS and CDR2 SASEGT. The CDR3 has 14 amino acids. Trimming left V 5 bases short and J 0 bases short, with 8 bases between. The DNA of the CDR3 is TGTGCCAGCAGTCTCACAGTAGCCAAAAACATTCAGTACTTC. It is translated as CASSLTVAKNIQYF.

The genes are TRBV2 and TRBJ2-7; TRBD2 matches 12 bases. The CDR3 sequence is 15 residues long. In germline, CDR1 is SNHLY, CDR2 FYNNEI. The junction had 3 bases not matched to a gene; V was cut back by 6 bases and J by 0 bases. CDR3 sequence (DNA): TGTGCCAGCAGCCTAGCGGGAGGGAGCTCCTACGAGCAGTACTTC. Amino acid sequence: CASSLAGGSSYEQYF.

CDR3 in DNA: TGCGCCAGCAGCTTGGGACTAGCGGGAGAAATGGAGCTGTTTTTT. Protein sequence: CASSLGLAGEMELFF. The chain joins TRBV5-1 to TRBJ2-2; 12 nucleotides agree with TRBD2. Germline loops: CDR1 SGHRS, CDR2 YFSETQ. The CDR3 runs to 15 residues. Trimming removed 0 bases from V and 10 bases from J; junction bases left unmatched: 4.

The genes are TRBV6-4 and TRBJ1-4, with D perhaps matching TRBD1 (5 bases). The CDR3 is 15 amino acids. The germline V gene encodes CDR1 MRHNA and CDR2 SNTAGT. The V end lost 4 bases, the J end lost 5 bases, and 14 bases lay between the germline ends. The CDR3 DNA sequence: TGTGCCAGCAGTGCCAGGGCAACCACCAATGAAAAACTGTTTTTT. Protein sequence: CASSARATTNEKLFF.

This chain uses TRBV6-1 with TRBJ1-2; D remains unclear. The germline CDR1 and CDR2 sequences are MNHNS and SASEGT. This CDR3 has 13 amino acids. V gave up 0 bases and J gave up 6 bases, with 8 bases separating them. CDR3 nucleotide sequence: TGTGCCAGCAGTGAAGCGTCCGGGAATGGCTACACCTTC. It specifies CASSEASGNGYTF.

The V gene is TRBV7-2, the J gene TRBJ2-3; 8 bases are a match to TRBD2. This CDR3 has 15 residues. Losses at the gene ends were 5 bases for V and 7 bases for J; bases not matched to a gene: 11. Germline loops: CDR1 SGHTA, CDR2 FQGNSA. CDR3 loop: CASSPRSGSSYTQYF. The CDR3 DNA reads TGTGCCAGCAGCCCTCGGAGCGGGAGTTCGTATACGCAGTATTTT.

The rearrangement joins TRBV7-8 to TRBJ1-1; weak D call: TRBD1 (6 bases). Germline CDR1 is SGHVS and CDR2 is FQNEAQ. This CDR3 contains 17 residues. V gave up 4 bases and J gave up 4 bases, with 22 bases separating them. CDR3 in DNA: TGTGCCAGCAGCTCAATTCCCCTCCGACAGGTCGGCACTGAAGCTTTCTTT. Amino acids: CASSSIPLRQVGTEAFF. Looking up the rest from reference TRBV7-8 and TRBJ1-1 gives the full variable domain: GAGVSQSPRYKVAKRGQDVALRCDPISGHVSLFWYQQALGQGPEFLTYFQNEAQLDKSGLPSDRFFAERPEGSVSTLKIQRTQQEDSAVYLCASSSIPLRQVGTEAFFGQGTRLTVV.

CDR3 amino acids: CASSLSGVFYEQYF. In DNA, the CDR3 is TGTGCCAGCAGCTTAAGCGGAGTTTTCTACGAGCAGTACTTC. The V gene is TRBV7-9, the J gene TRBJ2-7; D is possibly TRBD2 (5 bases). CDR3 length: 14 amino acids. Germline CDR1 reads SEHNR; CDR2 reads FQNEAQ (reference sequence). Trimming left V 2 bases short and J 3 bases short, with 11 bases between.

The chain links TRBV30 to TRBJ1-4; maybe TRBD1 (6 bases). V lost 2 bases and J 6 bases, leaving 13 bases between the germline ends. The CDR3 extends over 14 amino acids. Germline-derived CDR1 and CDR2 are GTSNPN and SVGIG (reference sequence). The CDR3 protein is CAWSPGGLHEKLFF. Written as DNA, the CDR3 is TGTGCCTGGAGTCCGGGGGGCCTCCATGAAAAACTGTTTTTT.

The gene calls are TRBV4-2 and TRBJ2-2; 12 bases are a match to TRBD2. With V trimmed by 4 bases and J by 4 bases, 4 bases remained unmatched. Germline values: CDR1 LGHNA, CDR2 YNFKEQ. This CDR3 has 16 amino acids. In DNA form, the CDR3 reads TGTGCCAGCAGCCCTAGCGGGAGGGCCGCCACCGGGGAGCTGTTTTTT. Translating it yields CASSPSGRAATGELFF.